These 12 T cell receptor beta chains were all obtained from the same sample, sequenced in a study of cytomegalovirus exposure and HLA in healthy donors (dated by TCRdb to about 2017). Receptors were amplified or captured by the immunoSEQ multiplex PCR assay. A mixture of 60 forward primers for TCR Vbeta segments and 13 reverse primers for TCR Jbeta segments was used in the multiplex PCR. TCRdb mirrors the immuneACCESS table, restricted to in-frame sequences. Some clones are absent from its copies; in checked studies, under half trace to an unresolved V gene, and the reason for the others is unknown. This sample has roughly 150,000 clones in its table, and 78% of those were observed once. The ten largest account for 5% to 7.5% of the sample. The material sequenced was PBMCs. All receptors derive from a woman aged 40 to 49 in good health and CMV-seropositive.

The V gene is TRBV28, the J gene TRBJ2-3; D remains unclear. In germline, CDR1 is MDHEN, CDR2 SYDVKM. The CDR3 is 14 residues long. Trimming took 1 base from V and 0 from J, leaving 5 bases between them. The CDR3 DNA sequence: TGTGCCAGCAGTTTATCCTCTAGCACAGATACGCAGTATTTT. Protein: CASSLSSSTDTQYF.

This chain joins TRBV2 and TRBJ1-5; D gene ambiguous. V was clipped by 7 bases and J by 2 bases, with 9 bases between them. The CDR3 spans 13 residues. Germline-derived CDR1 and CDR2 are SNHLY and FYNNEI. The CDR3 nucleotides are TGTGCCAGCACCATGGAGGGCAATCAGCCCCAGCATTTT. This codes for CASTMEGNQPQHF.

This chain's CDR3 is CASSSQASPDTQYF. The CDR3 coding sequence is TGTGCCAGCAGTTCACAGGCTTCCCCAGATACGCAGTATTTT. The chain has TRBV9 and TRBJ2-3; weak D call: TRBD1 (5 bases). Deletions cut 5 bases from V and 4 bases from J, with 14 bases between. CDR1 SGDLS and CDR2 YYNGEE come from the germline V gene. CDR3 length: 14 amino acids.

The CDR3 sequence is CASSPPGVGNQPQHF. CDR3 nucleotides: TGTGCCAGCAGTCCCCCAGGGGTGGGCAATCAGCCCCAGCATTTT. The gene calls are TRBV27 and TRBJ1-5; D possibly corresponds to TRBD1 (6 bases). This CDR3 spans 15 amino acids. Trimming stripped 5 bases from V and 2 bases from J, with 13 bases between. Germline CDR1 MNHEY, CDR2 SMNVEV (reference sequence).

V gene TRBV7-8 combines with J gene TRBJ2-1, with 8 bases matching TRBD2. Trimming took 6 bases from V and 4 from J; bases not matched to a gene: 2. CDR1 is SGHVS, CDR2 FQNEAQ, per germline. This CDR3 comprises 13 residues. Written as DNA, the CDR3 is TGTGCCAGCAGAGCGGGAGTATACAATGAGCAGTTCTTC. Its translation: CASRAGVYNEQFF.

This clone was detected only a few times. This sequence joins TRBV6-5 and TRBJ2-7; TRBD2 matches at 8 bases. CDR1 is MNHEY and CDR2 is SVGAGI in the germline V gene. V gave up 8 bases and J gave up 4 bases; unmatched junction bases: 4. The CDR3 covers 12 residues. The CDR3 here is CASGSGSYEQYF. The CDR3 DNA reads TGTGCCAGCGGAAGCGGGAGTTACGAGCAGTACTTC.

The V and J genes are TRBV5-1 and TRBJ2-2; D possibly corresponds to TRBD2 (5 bases). Trimming cost V 2 bases and J 6 bases, with 11 bases left between them. Per the germline V gene, CDR1 is SGHRS and CDR2 is YFSETQ. This CDR3 is 14 amino acids long. Here the CDR3 reads CASSFGMNAGELFF. As DNA, the CDR3 is TGCGCCAGCAGCTTCGGGATGAATGCCGGGGAGCTGTTTTTT.

This clone has just one count. V usage is TRBV5-1 and J usage is TRBJ2-3, with D possibly TRBD2 on 5 matching bases. Per the germline V gene, CDR1 is SGHRS and CDR2 is YFSETQ. With 4 bases removed from V and 2 bases from J, the gap between germline ends came to 14 bases. CDR3 length: 15 amino acids. The CDR3 region is CASSPGIGFTDTQYF. As DNA, the CDR3 is TGCGCCAGCAGCCCGGGGATAGGCTTCACAGATACGCAGTATTTT.

This clone occurred a few times. The chain carries TRBV11-1 and TRBJ2-7; 9 bases map to TRBD2. CDR3 size: 13 residues. J lost 0 bases, V lost 8 bases, and 2 bases had no gene match. CDR1 is SGHAT and CDR2 is FQDESV in the germline V gene (reference sequence). The CDR3 region has the DNA TGTGCCAGCGCGGGAGGGCCCTCCTACGAGCAGTACTTC. It encodes CASAGGPSYEQYF.

The rearrangement links TRBV19 to TRBJ2-5; tentatively, D is TRBD1 (6 bases). Deletions cut 5 bases from V and 2 bases from J, with 12 bases between. CDR3 length equals 14 residues. The V gene's germline CDR1 is LNHDA and CDR2 SQIVND (reference sequence). The CDR3 DNA is TGTGCCAGTAGTTCTGGACAGCAACAAGAGACCCAGTACTTC. Its protein is CASSSGQQQETQYF. Full variable domain (remainder filled in from reference TRBV19 and TRBJ2-5): DGGITQSPKYLFRKEGQNVTLSCEQNLNHDAMYWYRQDPGQGLRLIYYSQIVNDFQKGDIAEGYSVSREKKESFPLTVTSAQKNPTAFYLCASSSGQQQETQYFGPGTRLLVL.

The rearrangement uses TRBV2 and TRBJ2-7, with 9 bases lining up with TRBD1. V trimming: 7 bases; J trimming: 3 bases; junction bases outside the gene matches: 7. CDR3 size: 14 residues. CDR1 and CDR2 from the germline V gene are SNHLY and FYNNEI. For the CDR3, the DNA is TGTGCCAGCAACTCCGGGACAGGGAACTACGAGCAGTACTTC. Translated, it gives CASNSGTGNYEQYF.

This chain uses TRBV14 with TRBJ2-7, with D possibly TRBD2 on 6 matching bases. This CDR3 region has 14 residues. V was pared by 4 bases and J by 2 bases, with 12 bases between. CDR1 is SGHDN and CDR2 is FVKESK in the germline V gene. DNA of the CDR3: TGTGCCAGCAGCCTATGGACGGGAGCCTACGAGCAGTACTTC. Translated: CASSLWTGAYEQYF.